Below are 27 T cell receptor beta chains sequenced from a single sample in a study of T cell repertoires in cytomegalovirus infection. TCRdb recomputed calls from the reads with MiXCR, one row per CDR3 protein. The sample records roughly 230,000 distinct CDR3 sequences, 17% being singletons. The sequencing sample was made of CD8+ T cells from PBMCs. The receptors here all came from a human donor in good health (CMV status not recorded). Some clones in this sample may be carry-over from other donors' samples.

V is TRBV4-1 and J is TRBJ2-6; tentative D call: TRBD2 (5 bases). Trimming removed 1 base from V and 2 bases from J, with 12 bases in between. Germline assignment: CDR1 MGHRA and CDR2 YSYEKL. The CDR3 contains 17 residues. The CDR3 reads CASSQGPRGAGANVLTF. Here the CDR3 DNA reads TGCGCCAGCAGCCAAGGACCCCGGGGAGCTGGGGCCAACGTCCTGACTTTC.

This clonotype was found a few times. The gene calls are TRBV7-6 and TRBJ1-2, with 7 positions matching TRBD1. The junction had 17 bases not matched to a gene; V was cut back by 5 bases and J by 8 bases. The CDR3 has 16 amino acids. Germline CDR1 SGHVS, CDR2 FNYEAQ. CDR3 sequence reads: CASSQLGEGASEGYTF. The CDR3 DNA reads TGTGCCAGCAGCCAGCTTGGGGAGGGGGCGTCGGAGGGCTACACCTTC. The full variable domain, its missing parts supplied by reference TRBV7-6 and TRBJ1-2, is GAGVSQSPRYKVTKRGQDVALRCDPISGHVSLYWYRQALGQGPEFLTYFNYEAQQDKSGLPNDRFSAERPEGSISTLTIQRTEQRDSAMYRCASSQLGEGASEGYTFGSGTRLTVV.

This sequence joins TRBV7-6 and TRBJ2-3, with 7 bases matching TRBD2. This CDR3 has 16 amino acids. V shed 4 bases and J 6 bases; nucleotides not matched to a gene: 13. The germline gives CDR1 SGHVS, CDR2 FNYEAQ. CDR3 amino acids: CASSSPTSGDMDTQYF. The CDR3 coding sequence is TGTGCCAGCAGCTCACCAACCAGCGGGGATATGGATACGCAGTATTTT.

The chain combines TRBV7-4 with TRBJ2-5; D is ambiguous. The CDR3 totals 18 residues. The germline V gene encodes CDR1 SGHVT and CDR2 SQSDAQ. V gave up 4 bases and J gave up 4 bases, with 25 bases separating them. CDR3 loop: CASSSPRVAGPNRETQYF. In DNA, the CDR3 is TGTGCCAGCAGCTCCCCCCGGGTAGCCGGGCCAAACAGAGAGACCCAGTACTTC. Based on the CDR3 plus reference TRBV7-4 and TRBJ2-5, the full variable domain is GAGVSQSPRYKVAKRGRDVALRCDSISGHVTLYWYRQTLGQGSEVLTYSQSDAQRDKSGRPSGRFSAERPERSVSTLKIQRTEQGDSAVYLCASSSPRVAGPNRETQYFGPGTRLLVL.

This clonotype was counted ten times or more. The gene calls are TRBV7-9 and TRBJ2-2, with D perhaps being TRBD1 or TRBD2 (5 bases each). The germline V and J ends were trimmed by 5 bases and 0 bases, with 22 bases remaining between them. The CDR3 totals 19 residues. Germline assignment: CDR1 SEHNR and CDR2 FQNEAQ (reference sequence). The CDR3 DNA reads TGTGCCAGCAGCCAAACCGGTAAAGGGACCGTTCCGAACACCGGGGAGCTGTTTTTT. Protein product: CASSQTGKGTVPNTGELFF.

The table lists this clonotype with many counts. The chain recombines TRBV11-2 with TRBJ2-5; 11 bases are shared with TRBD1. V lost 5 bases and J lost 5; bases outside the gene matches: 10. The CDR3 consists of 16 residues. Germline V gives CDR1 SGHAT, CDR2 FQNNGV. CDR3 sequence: CASSPTDRGHFETQYF. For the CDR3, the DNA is TGTGCCAGCAGCCCCACGGACAGGGGGCATTTCGAGACCCAGTACTTC.

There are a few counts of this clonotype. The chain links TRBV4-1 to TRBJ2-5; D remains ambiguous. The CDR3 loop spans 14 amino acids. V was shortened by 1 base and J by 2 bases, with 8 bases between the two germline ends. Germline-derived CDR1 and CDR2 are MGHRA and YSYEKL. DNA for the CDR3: TGCGCCAGCAGCCAAGGCGGCCCTCAAGAGACCCAGTACTTC. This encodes CASSQGGPQETQYF.

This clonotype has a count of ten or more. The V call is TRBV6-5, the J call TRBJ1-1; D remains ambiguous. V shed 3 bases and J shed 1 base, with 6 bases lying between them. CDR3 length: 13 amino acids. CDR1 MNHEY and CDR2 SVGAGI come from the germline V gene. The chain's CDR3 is CASSYIENTEAFF. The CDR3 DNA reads TGTGCCAGCAGTTATATAGAGAACACTGAAGCTTTCTTT.

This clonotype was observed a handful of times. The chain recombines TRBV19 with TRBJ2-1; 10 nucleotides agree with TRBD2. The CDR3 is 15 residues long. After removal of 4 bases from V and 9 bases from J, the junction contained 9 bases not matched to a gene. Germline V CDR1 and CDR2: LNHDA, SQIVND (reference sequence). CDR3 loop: CASSNQRGGRTEQFF. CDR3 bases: TGTGCCAGTAGTAACCAGCGGGGGGGGCGCACTGAGCAGTTCTTC.

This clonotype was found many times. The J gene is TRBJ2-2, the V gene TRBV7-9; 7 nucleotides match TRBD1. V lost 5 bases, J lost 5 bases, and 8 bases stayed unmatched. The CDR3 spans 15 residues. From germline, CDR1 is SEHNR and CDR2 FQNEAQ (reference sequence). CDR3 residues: CASSPPTGRTGELFF. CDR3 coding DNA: TGTGCCAGCAGCCCGCCGACAGGGCGGACCGGGGAGCTGTTTTTT.

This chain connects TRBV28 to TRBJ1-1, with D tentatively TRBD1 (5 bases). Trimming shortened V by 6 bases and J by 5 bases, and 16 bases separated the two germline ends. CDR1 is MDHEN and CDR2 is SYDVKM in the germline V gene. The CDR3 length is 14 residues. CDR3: CASRSPPGETEAFF. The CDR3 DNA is TGTGCCAGCAGAAGTCCCCCGGGGGAGACTGAAGCTTTCTTT.

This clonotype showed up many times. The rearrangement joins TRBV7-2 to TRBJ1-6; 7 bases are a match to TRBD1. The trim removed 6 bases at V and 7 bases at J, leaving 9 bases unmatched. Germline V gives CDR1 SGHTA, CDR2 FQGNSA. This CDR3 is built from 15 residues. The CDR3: CASRLAPRGNSPLHF. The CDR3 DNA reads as TGTGCCAGCAGGCTAGCCCCCAGGGGGAATTCACCCCTCCACTTT.

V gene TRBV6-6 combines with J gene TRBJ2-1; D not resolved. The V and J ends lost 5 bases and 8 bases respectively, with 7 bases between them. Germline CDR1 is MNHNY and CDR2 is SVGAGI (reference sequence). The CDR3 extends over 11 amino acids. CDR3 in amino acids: CASSPGYEQFF. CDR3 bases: TGTGCCAGCAGTCCCGGGTATGAGCAGTTCTTC.

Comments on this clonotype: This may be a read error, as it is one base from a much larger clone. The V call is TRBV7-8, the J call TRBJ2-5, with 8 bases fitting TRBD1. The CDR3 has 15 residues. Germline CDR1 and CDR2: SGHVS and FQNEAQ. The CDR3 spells CAGSLGTGFLETQYF. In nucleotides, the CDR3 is TGTGCCGGCAGCTTAGGGACAGGATTTCTAGAGACCCAGTACTTC.

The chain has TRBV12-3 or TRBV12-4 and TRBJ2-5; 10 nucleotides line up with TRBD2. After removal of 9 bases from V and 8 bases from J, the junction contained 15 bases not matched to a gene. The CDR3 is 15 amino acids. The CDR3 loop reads CASLWGLATRGTQYF. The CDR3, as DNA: TGTGCCAGTTTATGGGGACTAGCGACCCGAGGCACCCAGTACTTC.

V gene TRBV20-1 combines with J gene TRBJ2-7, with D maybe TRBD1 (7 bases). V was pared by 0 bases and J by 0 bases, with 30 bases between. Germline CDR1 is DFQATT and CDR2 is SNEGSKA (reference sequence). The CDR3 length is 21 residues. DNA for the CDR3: TGCAGTGCTAGAGATTTTAGGTACTCAGGGGGAGGTGAAGGGATCTCCTACGAGCAGTACTTC. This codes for CSARDFRYSGGGEGISYEQYF.

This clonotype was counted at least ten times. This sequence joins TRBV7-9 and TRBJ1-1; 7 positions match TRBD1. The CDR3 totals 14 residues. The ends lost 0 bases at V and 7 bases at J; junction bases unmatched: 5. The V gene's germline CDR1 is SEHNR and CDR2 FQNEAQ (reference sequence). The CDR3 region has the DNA TGTGCCAGCAGCTTAGCCGGGACAGAAAATGAAGCTTTCTTT. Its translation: CASSLAGTENEAFF. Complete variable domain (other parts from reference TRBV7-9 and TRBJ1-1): DTGVSQNPRHKITKRGQNVTFRCDPISEHNRLYWYRQTLGQGPEFLTYFQNEAQLEKSRLLSDRFSAERPKGSFSTLEIQRTEQGDSAMYLCASSLAGTENEAFFGQGTRLTVV.

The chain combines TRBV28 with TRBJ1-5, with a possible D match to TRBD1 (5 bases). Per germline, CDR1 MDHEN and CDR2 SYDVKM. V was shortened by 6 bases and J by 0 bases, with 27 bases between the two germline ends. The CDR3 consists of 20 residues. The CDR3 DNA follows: TGTGCCAGCAGGCCGAAAGGTGAAGGGGCGACTTCTTATAGCAATCAGCCCCAGCATTTT. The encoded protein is CASRPKGEGATSYSNQPQHF.

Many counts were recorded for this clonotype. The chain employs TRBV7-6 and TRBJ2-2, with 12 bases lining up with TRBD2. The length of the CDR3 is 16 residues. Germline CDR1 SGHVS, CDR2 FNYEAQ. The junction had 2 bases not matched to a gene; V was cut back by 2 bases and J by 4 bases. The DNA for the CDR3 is TGTGCCAGCAGCTTACTAGCGGGGGGGGGCACCGGGGAGCTGTTTTTT. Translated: CASSLLAGGGTGELFF.

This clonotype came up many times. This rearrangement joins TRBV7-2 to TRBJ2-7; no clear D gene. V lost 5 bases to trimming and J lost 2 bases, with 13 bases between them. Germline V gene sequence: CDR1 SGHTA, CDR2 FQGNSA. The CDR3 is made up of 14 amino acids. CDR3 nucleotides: TGTGCCAGCAGCCGCGGCGACACAGCCTACGAGCAGTACTTC. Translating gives CASSRGDTAYEQYF.

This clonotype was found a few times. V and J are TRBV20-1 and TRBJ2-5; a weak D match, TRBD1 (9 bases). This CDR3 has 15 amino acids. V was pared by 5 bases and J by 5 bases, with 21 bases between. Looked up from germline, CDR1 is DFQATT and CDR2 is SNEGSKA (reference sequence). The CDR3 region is CSAEAGDRVRETQYF. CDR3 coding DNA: TGCAGTGCTGAAGCGGGGGACAGGGTGAGGGAGACCCAGTACTTC.

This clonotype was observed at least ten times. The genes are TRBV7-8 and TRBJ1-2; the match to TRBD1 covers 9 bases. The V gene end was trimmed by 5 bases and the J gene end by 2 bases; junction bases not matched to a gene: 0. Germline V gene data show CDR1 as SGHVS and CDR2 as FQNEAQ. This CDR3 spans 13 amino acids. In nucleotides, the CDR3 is TGTGCCAGCAGCGGACAGGGGAACTATGGCTACACCTTC. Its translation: CASSGQGNYGYTF. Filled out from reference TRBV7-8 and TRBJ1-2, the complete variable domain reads GAGVSQSPRYKVAKRGQDVALRCDPISGHVSLFWYQQALGQGPEFLTYFQNEAQLDKSGLPSDRFFAERPEGSVSTLKIQRTQQEDSAVYLCASSGQGNYGYTFGSGTRLTVV.

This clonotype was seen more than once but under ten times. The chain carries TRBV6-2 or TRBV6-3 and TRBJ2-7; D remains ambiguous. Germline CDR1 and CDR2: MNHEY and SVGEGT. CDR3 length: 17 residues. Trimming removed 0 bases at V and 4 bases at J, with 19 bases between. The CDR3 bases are TGTGCCAGCAGTTACTCGAGATTCAGCGACGAAGGGTACGAGCAGTACTTC. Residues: CASSYSRFSDEGYEQYF.

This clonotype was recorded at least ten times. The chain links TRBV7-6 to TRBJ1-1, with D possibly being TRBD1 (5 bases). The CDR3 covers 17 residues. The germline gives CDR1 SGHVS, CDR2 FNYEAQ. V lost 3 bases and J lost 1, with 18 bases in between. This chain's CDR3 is CASSFAPTGPRNTEAFF. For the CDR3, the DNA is TGTGCCAGCAGCTTCGCCCCAACGGGACCGCGGAACACTGAAGCTTTCTTT.

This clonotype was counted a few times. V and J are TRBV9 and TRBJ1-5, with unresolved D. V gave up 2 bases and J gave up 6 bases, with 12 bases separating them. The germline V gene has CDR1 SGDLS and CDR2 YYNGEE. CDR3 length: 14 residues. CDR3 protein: CASSVSGSGQPQHF. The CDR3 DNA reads TGTGCCAGCAGCGTCTCAGGATCGGGTCAGCCCCAGCATTTT.

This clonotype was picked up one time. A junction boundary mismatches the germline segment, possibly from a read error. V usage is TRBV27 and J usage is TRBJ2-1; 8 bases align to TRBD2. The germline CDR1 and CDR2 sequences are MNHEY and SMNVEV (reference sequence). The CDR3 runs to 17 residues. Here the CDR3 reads CASSLSAGGGPDNEHFF. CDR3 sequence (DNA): TGTGCCAGCAGTTTATCGGCCGGCGGGGGGCCAGACAATGAGCATTTCTTC.

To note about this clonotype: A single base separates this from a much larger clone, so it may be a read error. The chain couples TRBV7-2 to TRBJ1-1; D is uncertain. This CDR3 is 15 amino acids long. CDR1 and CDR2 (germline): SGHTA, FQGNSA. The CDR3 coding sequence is TGTGCCAGCAGCCCCTCGCCGAGTCCGGTCACTGTAGCTTTCTTT. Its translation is CASSPSPSPVTVAFF.